This T cell receptor (beta chain) stems from a study of control samples from healthy donors and cancer patients. The CDR3 is 12 amino acids. CDR1 is ENHRY, CDR2 SYGVKD, per germline. V was pared by 4 bases and J by 5 bases, with 6 bases between. Method: immunoSEQ multiplex PCR; TCRdb's copy keeps in-frame clones and lacks some. The sample shows about 190,000 clones, 90% to 95% of them seen only once. This clonotype was sampled from a young man in good health. V is TRBV10-3 and J is TRBJ1-5; D unclear. The sequenced sample was blood. The CDR3 loop reads CAISGPDQPQHF. Written as DNA, the CDR3 is TGTGCCATCAGTGGGCCGGATCAGCCCCAGCATTTT.